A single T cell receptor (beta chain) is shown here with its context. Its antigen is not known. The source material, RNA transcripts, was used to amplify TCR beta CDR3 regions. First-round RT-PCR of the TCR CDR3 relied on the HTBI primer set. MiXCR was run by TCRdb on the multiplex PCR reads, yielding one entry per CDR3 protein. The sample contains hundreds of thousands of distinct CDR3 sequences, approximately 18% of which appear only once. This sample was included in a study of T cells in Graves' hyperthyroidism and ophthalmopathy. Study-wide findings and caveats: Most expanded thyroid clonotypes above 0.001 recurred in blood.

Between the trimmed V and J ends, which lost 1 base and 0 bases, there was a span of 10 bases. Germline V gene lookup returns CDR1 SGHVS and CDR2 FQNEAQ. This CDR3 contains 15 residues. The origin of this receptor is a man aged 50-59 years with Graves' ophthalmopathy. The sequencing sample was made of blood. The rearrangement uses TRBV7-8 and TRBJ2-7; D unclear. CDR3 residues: CASSLVADFSYEQYF. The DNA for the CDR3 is TGTGCCAGCAGCTTAGTGGCAGATTTCTCCTACGAGCAGTACTTC.